These 13 T cell receptor beta chains came from one sample sequenced in a study of shared clonotypes between healthy human individuals. Generated by immunoSEQ multiplex PCR, the TCRdb table keeps only in-frame clones and is missing some. Of roughly 1,500,000 clones in the sample, approximately 98.5% were seen once. Material: naive CD4+ T cells sorted from blood. Subset indicated: CD45RA+ positively selected. These receptor sequences come from a man aged 30 to 45 in good health.

CDR3 in DNA: TGTGCCAGCAGTTTCTACGGGACGGAAAATGAAAAACTGTTTTTT. Its protein product is CASSFYGTENEKLFF. The chain couples TRBV6-1 to TRBJ1-4, with D maybe TRBD1 (5 bases). This CDR3 has 15 residues. Trimming cost V 5 bases and J 5 bases, with 15 bases left between them. The germline CDR1 and CDR2 sequences are MNHNS and SASEGT.

In DNA form, the CDR3 reads TGTGCCAGCTCGGCCCTAGCGGGAGAAGGTAATGAGCAGTTCTTC. It specifies CASSALAGEGNEQFF. The chain is built from TRBV18 and TRBJ2-1; 10 bases are a match to TRBD2. Germline CDR1 and CDR2: KGHSH and LQKENI. The junction had 9 bases not matched to a gene; V was cut back by 6 bases and J by 7 bases. The CDR3 consists of 15 residues.

As to this clone: The sample holds other DNA sequences that translate to the same CDR3. The rearrangement joins TRBV15 to TRBJ2-7; 12 positions match TRBD1. Germline CDR1 LNHNV, CDR2 YYDKDF (reference sequence). The CDR3 is 14 amino acids. Trimming took 8 bases from V and 4 from J; bases not matched to a gene: 6. The CDR3 protein is CATSRDRGRYEQYF. In nucleotides, the CDR3 is TGTGCCACCTCGCGGGACAGGGGGCGGTACGAGCAGTACTTC.

The chain joins TRBV9 to TRBJ1-5; D ambiguous. Per germline, CDR1 SGDLS and CDR2 YYNGEE. This CDR3 is built from 13 residues. V was trimmed by 2 bases and J by 4 bases, leaving 7 bases between them. This CDR3 reads CASSVSGNQPQHF. The CDR3 nucleotides are TGTGCCAGCAGCGTCTCGGGGAATCAGCCCCAGCATTTT. The entire variable domain, with the rest obtained from reference TRBV9 and TRBJ1-5, is as follows: DSGVTQTPKHLITATGQRVTLRCSPRSGDLSVYWYQQSLDQGLQFLIQYYNGEERAKGNILERFSAQQFPDLHSELNLSSLELGDSALYFCASSVSGNQPQHFGDGTRLSIL.

This chain joins TRBV6-1 and TRBJ2-7, with a tentative D call TRBD1 (6 bases). In germline, CDR1 is MNHNS, CDR2 SASEGT. Trimming pared 9 bases from V and 2 bases from J, leaving 14 bases between. The CDR3 contains 13 residues. The CDR3 DNA follows: TGTGCCAGTCGAACCCGGGACACCTACGAGCAGTACTTC. Its protein is CASRTRDTYEQYF.

As regards this clone: Other DNA sequences within the sample encode an identical CDR3. The chain couples TRBV28 to TRBJ2-2; no firm D call. CDR3 length equals 14 residues. Germline assignment: CDR1 MDHEN and CDR2 SYDVKM. Between the trimmed V and J ends, which lost 2 bases and 1 base, there was a span of 5 bases. DNA for the CDR3: TGTGCCAGCAGTTTAGCAGGGAACACCGGGGAGCTGTTTTTT. Translating gives CASSLAGNTGELFF.

As DNA, the CDR3 is TGTGCCAGCAGCTTAGGATCGGGCCAGGGAGAGGGTACGCAGTATTTT. Protein: CASSLGSGQGEGTQYF. J is TRBJ2-3 and V is TRBV7-6; tentatively, D is TRBD1 or TRBD2 (5 bases each). This CDR3 has 16 residues. Germline V gene lookup returns CDR1 SGHVS and CDR2 FNYEAQ. The V end lost 1 base, the J end lost 8 bases, and 19 bases lay between the germline ends.

The rearrangement joins TRBV7-2 to TRBJ2-7; D gene uncertain. The V end was cut by 1 base, the J end by 6 bases, with 13 bases between. The length of the CDR3 is 14 residues. The germline CDR1 and CDR2 sequences are SGHTA and FQGNSA. CDR3 nucleotide sequence: TGTGCCAGCAGCTTAGAGGCAGGACCTCGCGAGCAGTACTTC. Encoded protein: CASSLEAGPREQYF.

The V and J genes are TRBV6-6 and TRBJ1-5; 11 bases map to TRBD1. The J segment lost 2 bases and the V segment lost 5 bases, leaving 5 bases of the junction unmatched. The V gene's germline CDR1 is MNHNY and CDR2 SVGAGI (reference sequence). This CDR3 comprises 16 residues. CDR3 DNA: TGTGCCAGCAGTCGGACAGGGGGCATCGGCAATCAGCCCCAGCATTTT. Residues: CASSRTGGIGNQPQHF.

The genes are TRBV5-1 and TRBJ2-1; the D gene is possibly TRBD1 (7 bases). Per the germline V gene, CDR1 is SGHRS and CDR2 is YFSETQ. Trimming cost V 3 bases and J 8 bases, with 15 bases left between them. The CDR3 has 14 amino acids. Written as DNA, the CDR3 is TGCGCCAGCAGCTCGGCGGGACAGCCTGATGAGCAGTTCTTC. Translated, it gives CASSSAGQPDEQFF. Based on the CDR3 plus reference TRBV5-1 and TRBJ2-1, the full variable domain is KAGVTQTPRYLIKTRGQQVTLSCSPISGHRSVSWYQQTPGQGLQFLFEYFSETQRNKGNFPGRFSGRQFSNSRSEMNVSTLELGDSALYLCASSSAGQPDEQFFGPGTRLTVL.

The rearrangement uses TRBV27 and TRBJ2-7; 7 nucleotides line up with TRBD2. This CDR3 has 14 amino acids. Germline loops: CDR1 MNHEY, CDR2 SMNVEV (reference sequence). Unmatched junction bases numbered 8, after V lost 6 bases and J lost 3 bases. The CDR3 sequence is CASRPAGENYEQYF. The CDR3 nucleotides are TGTGCCAGCAGGCCCGCGGGAGAAAACTACGAGCAGTACTTC.

The rearrangement joins TRBV10-1 to TRBJ2-3, with a possible D match to TRBD1 (7 bases). CDR1 WNHNN and CDR2 SYGVQD come from the germline V gene (reference sequence). V shed 3 bases and J shed 2 bases, with 12 bases lying between them. The CDR3 spans 15 residues. The CDR3 loop is CASSDAGGPTDTQYF. CDR3 in DNA: TGCGCCAGCAGTGATGCAGGGGGGCCCACAGATACGCAGTATTTT.

The V and J genes are TRBV28 and TRBJ2-7; D tentatively reads TRBD1 or TRBD2 (5 bases each). From germline, CDR1 is MDHEN and CDR2 SYDVKM. The V end was cut by 1 base, the J end by 3 bases, with 16 bases between. The CDR3 spans 16 residues. In DNA form, the CDR3 reads TGTGCCAGCAGTTTATCCGGGACCGCCACCCTCTACGAGCAGTACTTC. It specifies CASSLSGTATLYEQYF. The entire variable domain, with the rest obtained from reference TRBV28 and TRBJ2-7, is as follows: DVKVTQSSRYLVKRTGEKVFLECVQDMDHENMFWYRQDPGLGLRLIYFSYDVKMKEKGDIPEGYSVSREKKERFSLILESASTNQTSMYLCASSLSGTATLYEQYFGPGTRLTVT.